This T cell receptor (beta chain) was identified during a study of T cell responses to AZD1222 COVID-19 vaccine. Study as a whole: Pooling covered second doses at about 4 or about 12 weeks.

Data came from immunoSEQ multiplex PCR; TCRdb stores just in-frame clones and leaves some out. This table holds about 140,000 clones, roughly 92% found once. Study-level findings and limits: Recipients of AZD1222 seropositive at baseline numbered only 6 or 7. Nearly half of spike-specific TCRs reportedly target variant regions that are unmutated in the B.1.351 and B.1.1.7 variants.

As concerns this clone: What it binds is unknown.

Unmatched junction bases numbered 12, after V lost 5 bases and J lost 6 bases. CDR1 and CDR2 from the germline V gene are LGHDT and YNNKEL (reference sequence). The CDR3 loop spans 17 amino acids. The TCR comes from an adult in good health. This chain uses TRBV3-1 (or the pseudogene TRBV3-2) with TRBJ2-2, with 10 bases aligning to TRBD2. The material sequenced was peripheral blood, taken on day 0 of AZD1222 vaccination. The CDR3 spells CASSTQLLAGVAGELFF. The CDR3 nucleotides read TGTGCCAGCAGCACTCAACTCCTAGCGGGAGTGGCCGGGGAGCTGTTTTTT.